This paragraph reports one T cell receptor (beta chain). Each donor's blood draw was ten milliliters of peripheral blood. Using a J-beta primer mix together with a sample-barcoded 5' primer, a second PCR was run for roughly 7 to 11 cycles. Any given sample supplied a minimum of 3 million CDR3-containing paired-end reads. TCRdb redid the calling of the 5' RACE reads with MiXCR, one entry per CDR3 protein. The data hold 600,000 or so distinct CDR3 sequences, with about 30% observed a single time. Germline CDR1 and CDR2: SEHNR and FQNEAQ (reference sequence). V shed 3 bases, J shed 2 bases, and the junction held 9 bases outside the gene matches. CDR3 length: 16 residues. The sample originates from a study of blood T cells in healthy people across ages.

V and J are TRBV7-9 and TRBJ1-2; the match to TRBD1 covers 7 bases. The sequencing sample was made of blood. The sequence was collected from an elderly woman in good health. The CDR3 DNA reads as TGTGCCAGCAGCTTTTCGGGACAGCCCTCCAACTATGGCTACACCTTC. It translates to CASSFSGQPSNYGYTF.